This T cell receptor beta chain derives from a study of response to subunit inactivated influenza vaccine. V was clipped by 3 bases and J by 9 bases; unmatched bases: 6. The CDR3 runs 15 residues. TCRdb reanalysed the RT-PCR reads using MiXCR and keeps one entry per CDR3 protein. Of some 540,000 distinct CDR3 sequences in the sample, 20% to 25% are singletons; the top ten hold around 2.8%. These same data were also listed under a study on T cells expressing NK-cell markers. That paper states: 5'RACE template switching with UMIs generated TCR beta cDNA. Sorted CD3+CD56-NKG2C+, CD3+CD56+NKG2C- and CD3+CD56+NKG2C+ T cells were the source of the TCR beta repertoires. A range of roughly 1.0-8% of CD8+ T cells consisted of dominant NKG2C+ clonotypes in roughly 6 donors. Where several donors were concerned, these clonotypes also led the CD3+CD56-NKG2C+ fraction.

This receptor was identified in a man in his forties or fifties who received an inactivated influenza vaccine. V gene TRBV12-3 or TRBV12-4 combines with J gene TRBJ2-1, with 12 bases fitting TRBD2. The sample consisted of CD4+ T cells sorted from PBMCs, taken 12 days after vaccination. This CDR3 is CASSLTSGGSIEQFF. The CDR3 DNA is TGTGCCAGCAGTTTGACTAGCGGGGGATCTATTGAGCAGTTCTTC.